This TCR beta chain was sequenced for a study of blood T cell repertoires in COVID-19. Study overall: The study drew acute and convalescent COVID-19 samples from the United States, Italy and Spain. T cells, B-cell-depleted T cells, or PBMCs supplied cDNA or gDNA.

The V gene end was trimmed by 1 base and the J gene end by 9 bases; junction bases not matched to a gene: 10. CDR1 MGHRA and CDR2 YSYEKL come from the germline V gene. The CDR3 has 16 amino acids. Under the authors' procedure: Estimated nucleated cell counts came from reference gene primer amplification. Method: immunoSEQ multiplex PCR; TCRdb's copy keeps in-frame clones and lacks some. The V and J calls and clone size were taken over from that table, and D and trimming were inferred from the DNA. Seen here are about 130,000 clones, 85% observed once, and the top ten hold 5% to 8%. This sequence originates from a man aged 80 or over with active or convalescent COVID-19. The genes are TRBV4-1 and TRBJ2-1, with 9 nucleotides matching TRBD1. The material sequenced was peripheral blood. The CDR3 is CASSQVGTGRRSEQFF. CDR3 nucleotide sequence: TGCGCCAGCAGCCAAGTTGGGACAGGGAGGAGGAGTGAGCAGTTCTTC.